This TCR beta chain was documented in a study of technical replicates of blood from a handful of donors. This clone was counted a few times. Generated by immunoSEQ multiplex PCR, the TCRdb table keeps only in-frame clones and is missing some. The sample lists 65,000 to 95,000 clones; about 90% were seen once. Trimming took 3 bases from V and 5 from J, leaving 11 bases between them. The CDR3 totals 15 residues. Germline lookup yields CDR1 MNHEY and CDR2 SVGAGI. The chain has TRBV6-5 and TRBJ1-6; perhaps TRBD1 as D (5 bases). The source material was T cells isolated from PBMCs. This clonotype originated in a human donor in good health. The CDR3 DNA sequence: TGTGCCAGCAGTTATTTTACAGGAAATAATTCACCCCTCCACTTT. Residues: CASSYFTGNNSPLHF.